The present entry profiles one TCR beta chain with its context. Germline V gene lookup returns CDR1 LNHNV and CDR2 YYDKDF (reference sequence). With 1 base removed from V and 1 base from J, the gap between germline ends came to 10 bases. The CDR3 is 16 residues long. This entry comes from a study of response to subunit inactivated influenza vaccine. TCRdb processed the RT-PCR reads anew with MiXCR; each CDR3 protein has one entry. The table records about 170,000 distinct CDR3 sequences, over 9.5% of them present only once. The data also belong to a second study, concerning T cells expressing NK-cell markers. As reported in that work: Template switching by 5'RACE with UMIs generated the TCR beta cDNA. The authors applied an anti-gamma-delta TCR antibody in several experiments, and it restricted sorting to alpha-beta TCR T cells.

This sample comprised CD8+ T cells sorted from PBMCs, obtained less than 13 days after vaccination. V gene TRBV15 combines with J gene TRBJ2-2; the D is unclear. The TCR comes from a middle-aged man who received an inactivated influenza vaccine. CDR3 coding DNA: TGTGCCACCAGCAGAGTTGGTGGGAAGAACACCGGGGAGCTGTTTTTT. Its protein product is CATSRVGGKNTGELFF.